This is a list of T cell receptor beta chains from one sample in a study of regulatory T cells in long-lasting Graves disease. TCRdb recomputed calls from the multiplex PCR reads with MiXCR, one row per CDR3 protein. The profile shows about 620,000 distinct CDR3 sequences, around 17% of them singletons. These sequences were also reported in another study, on T cells in Graves' hyperthyroidism and ophthalmopathy.

Here the sequenced sample was peripheral blood mononuclear cells (PBMCs), taken at new diagnosis, from a patient treated with antithyroid drugs. These receptors came from a woman aged 30 to 39 with Graves disease. Both conserved end residues are part of each CDR3. A D gene is named only where the DNA matches it firmly. Only some rows state a clone size, as once, few, many or a class for expanded clones.

>few|TRBJ2-5|TRBV30|NA
CAWGTGAGEETQYF
TGTGCCTGGGGGACAGGAGCGGGAGAAGAGACCCAGTACTTC
>few|TRBJ1-6|TRBV30|TRBD1
CAWSVQGGSPLHF
TGTGCCTGGAGTGTTCAGGGGGGCTCACCCCTCCACTTT
>few|TRBJ1-2|TRBV30|NA
CAWSVGDRSYGYTF
TGTGCCTGGAGTGTGGGGGATCGTAGCTATGGCTACACCTTC
>NA|TRBJ2-7|TRBV5-4|NA
CASSSRQGPNEQYF
TGTGCCAGCAGCTCCCGCCAGGGCCCCAACGAGCAGTACTTC
>many|TRBJ1-2|TRBV7-2|NA
CASSPRRGYGYTF
TGTGCCAGCAGCCCAAGGAGGGGCTATGGCTACACCTTC
>many|TRBJ1-5|TRBV2|TRBD1
CASSDVGTGRNSNQPQHF
TGTGCCAGCAGTGATGTAGGGACAGGAAGGAATAGCAATCAGCCCCAGCATTTT
>many|TRBJ1-1|TRBV2|NA
CARGGVNTEAFF
TGTGCTAGAGGGGGGGTGAACACTGAAGCTTTCTTT
>many|TRBJ1-5|TRBV24-1|NA
CAARRDSPGDQPQHF
TGTGCCGCTAGACGGGACTCCCCAGGAGATCAGCCCCAGCATTTT
>many|TRBJ1-2|TRBV27|TRBD1
CASSLTVDRVYGYTF
TGTGCCAGCAGTTTAACAGTCGACAGGGTCTATGGCTACACCTTC
>few|TRBJ1-5|TRBV4-1|NA
CASSQVLGGYSNQPQHF
TGCGCCAGCAGCCAAGTCCTGGGAGGCTATAGCAATCAGCCCCAGCATTTT
>many|TRBJ2-7|TRBV27|TRBD2
CASSPPPGSGRSYEQYF
TGTGCCAGCAGTCCCCCCCCGGGTAGCGGGAGAAGCTACGAGCAGTACTTC
>NA|TRBJ2-7|TRBV7-9|TRBD2
CASSPSGSSSYEQYF
TGTGCCAGCAGCCCTAGCGGGAGTTCCTCCTACGAGCAGTACTTC
>many|TRBJ2-5|TRBV2|TRBD1
CARKKDRVGETQYF
TGTGCCAGAAAGAAGGACAGGGTAGGAGAGACCCAGTACTTC
>NA|TRBJ1-1|TRBV19|NA
CASSTTAEAFF
TGTGCCAGTAGTACGACAGCTGAAGCTTTCTTT
>many|TRBJ2-1|TRBV11-1|TRBD1
CASSSDGQGWSYNEQFF
TGTGCCAGCAGCTCCGACGGACAGGGATGGTCCTACAATGAGCAGTTCTTC
>NA|TRBJ2-5|TRBV2|NA
CASSQEATALALTQYF
TGTGCCAGCAGCCAAGAGGCGACGGCCTTGGCTCTAACCCAGTACTTC
>many|TRBJ1-1|TRBV18|NA
CASSPSETVGAFF
TGTGCCAGCTCACCTTCCGAGACGGTTGGCGCTTTCTTT
>many|TRBJ2-1|TRBV6-1|NA
CASSPSRTGGSYNEQFF
TGTGCCAGCAGTCCCTCCCGGACCGGAGGTTCATACAATGAGCAGTTCTTC
>many|TRBJ1-5|TRBV29-1|NA
CSVAPGYYQPQHF
TGCAGCGTGGCTCCGGGGTATTATCAGCCCCAGCATTTT
>NA|TRBJ2-2|TRBV4-1|TRBD2
CASSHRGAGGGELFF
TGCGCCAGCAGCCATAGAGGGGCGGGAGGAGGAGAGCTGTTTTTT
>many|TRBJ2-7|TRBV28|TRBD1
CASSLPLHRDSSYEQYF
TGTGCCAGCAGTTTACCCCTCCACAGGGACAGCTCCTACGAGCAGTACTTC
>many|TRBJ1-5|TRBV7-2|NA
CASSPTGIGNQPQHF
TGTGCCAGCAGCCCAACAGGGATTGGCAATCAGCCCCAGCATTTT
>many|TRBJ1-4|TRBV7-9|NA
CASIGEINEKLFF
TGTGCCAGCATAGGAGAAATTAATGAAAAACTGTTTTTT
>many|TRBJ1-6|TRBV10-2|TRBD1
CASRLDRAGSPLHF
TGCGCCAGCAGGCTCGACAGGGCAGGTTCACCCCTCCACTTT
>NA|TRBJ2-2|TRBV19|TRBD2
CASSIRAGGPGTGELFF
TGTGCCAGTAGTATCCGGGCGGGAGGGCCGGGCACCGGGGAGCTGTTTTTT
>many|TRBJ2-7|TRBV6-1|TRBD1
CASFRDRASYEQYF
TGTGCCAGCTTCCGGGACAGGGCGTCCTACGAGCAGTACTTC
>few|TRBJ2-7|TRBV6-1|NA
CASSEMGQYF
TGTGCCAGCAGTGAAATGGGGCAGTACTTC
>few|TRBJ2-3|TRBV5-4|TRBD2
CASSSTMLAASTDTQYF
TGTGCCAGCAGCTCCACGATGCTAGCGGCTAGCACAGATACGCAGTATTTT
>few|TRBJ2-7|TRBV7-9|TRBD1
CASSRPGQGVWEQYF
TGTGCCAGCAGCCGGCCGGGACAGGGAGTATGGGAGCAGTACTTC
>NA|TRBJ2-7|TRBV20-1|NA
CSASEQQSYEQYF
TGCAGTGCTAGTGAACAACAGTCCTACGAGCAGTACTTC
>many|TRBJ2-5|TRBV28|NA
CASRLTTPKETQYF
TGTGCCAGCAGACTAACGACCCCAAAAGAGACCCAGTACTTC
>few|TRBJ1-4|TRBV6-2/TRBV6-3|NA
CASSYRGTNEKLFF
TGTGCCAGCAGTTATCGGGGAACTAATGAAAAACTGTTTTTT
>NA|TRBJ2-7|TRBV19|TRBD2
CASSTAGTSGYEQYF
TGTGCCAGTAGCACCGCCGGGACTAGCGGATACGAGCAGTACTTC
>many|TRBJ1-6|TRBV7-2|NA
CASGPPDNSPLHF
TGTGCCAGCGGACCGCCGGATAATTCACCCCTCCACTTT
>many|TRBJ1-4|TRBV20-1|TRBD1
CSASRGQLQEKLFF
TGCAGTGCTAGTAGGGGGCAGCTCCAAGAAAAACTGTTTTTT
>many|TRBJ2-2|TRBV5-1|TRBD2
CATGLAGDGELFF
TGCGCCACCGGACTAGCGGGAGACGGGGAGCTGTTTTTT